One sample yielded the 10 T cell receptor beta chains listed below, sequenced in a study of blood T cell repertoires in COVID-19. The repertoire was sequenced with immunoSEQ multiplex PCR; TCRdb's copy has only in-frame clones and lacks some. This table holds roughly 200,000 clones, 75% to 85% found once. The sequencing input was peripheral blood. The receptors were sampled from a woman aged 30 to 39 with COVID-19, enrolled during active disease.

The chain employs TRBV6-7 and TRBJ2-5; 7 bases line up with TRBD2. Being an ORF, TRBV6-7 has a function that is uncertain. The junction had 13 bases not matched to a gene; V was cut back by 1 base and J by 5 bases. The CDR3 runs 17 residues. The CDR3: CASSYYLGREGVETQYF. CDR3 sequence (DNA): TGTGCCAGCAGTTACTATTTGGGCAGGGAGGGTGTGGAGACCCAGTACTTC.

The CDR3 sequence: CASSKPLAGALETQYF. The CDR3 DNA is TGTGCCAGCAGCAAGCCACTAGCGGGGGCGCTGGAGACCCAGTACTTC. This chain links TRBV28 with TRBJ2-5, with 11 bases fitting TRBD2. Germline CDR1 reads MDHEN; CDR2 reads SYDVKM. V trimming: 6 bases; J trimming: 5 bases; junction bases outside the gene matches: 11. This CDR3 has 16 residues.

This clone occurred once. This chain uses TRBV4-3 with TRBJ2-1; tentative D call: TRBD2 (6 bases). V was clipped by 0 bases and J by 4 bases, with 10 bases between them. Germline V gene data show CDR1 as LGHNA and CDR2 as YSLEER. CDR3 length equals 15 residues. The CDR3 sequence is CASSQDREAYNEQFF. The DNA for the CDR3 is TGCGCCAGCAGCCAAGACAGGGAGGCTTACAATGAGCAGTTCTTC.

With respect to this clone: Other DNA sequences in this specimen translate into the identical CDR3. The chain couples TRBV9 to TRBJ1-3; 8 bases map to TRBD1. Germline V CDR1 and CDR2: SGDLS, YYNGEE. The CDR3 is 14 residues long. J gave up 4 bases and V 2 bases, and 2 bases lay outside the gene matches. The CDR3 region is CASSVSGGGNTIYF. CDR3 coding DNA: TGTGCCAGCAGCGTTTCAGGGGGCGGAAACACCATATATTTT.

The chain has TRBV30 and TRBJ1-6; TRBD1 aligns across 9 bases. The CDR3 contains 14 residues. The germline V gene encodes CDR1 GTSNPN and CDR2 SVGIG (reference sequence). The junction had 4 bases not matched to a gene; V was cut back by 0 bases and J by 10 bases. The CDR3 here is CAWSVRDRESPLHF. The CDR3 bases are TGTGCCTGGAGTGTAAGGGACAGGGAATCACCCCTCCACTTT. Based on the CDR3 plus reference TRBV30 and TRBJ1-6, the full variable domain is SQTIHQWPATLVQPVGSPLSLECTVEGTSNPNLYWYRQAAGRGLQLLFYSVGIGQISSEVPQNLSASRPQDRQFILSSKKLLLSDSGFYLCAWSVRDRESPLHFGNGTRLTVT.

This clone was seen once. The V call is TRBV6-1, the J call TRBJ2-1; a possible D gene is TRBD2 (7 bases). Germline CDR1 MNHNS, CDR2 SASEGT. This CDR3 region has 13 residues. V was pared by 1 base and J by 14 bases, with 15 bases between. CDR3 DNA: TGTGCCAGCAGTGAAGGGGAGGGGACAAGTGAGTTCTTC. This encodes CASSEGEGTSEFF.

This chain connects TRBV30 to TRBJ1-1; D gene uncertain. The V end lost 0 bases, the J end lost 1 base, and 9 bases lay between the germline ends. CDR1 is GTSNPN, CDR2 SVGIG, per germline (reference sequence). The CDR3 consists of 14 residues. The CDR3 DNA follows: TGTGCCTGGAGTGTACTAGGGAGGAACACTGAAGCTTTCTTT. Protein product: CAWSVLGRNTEAFF.

V usage is TRBV5-5 and J usage is TRBJ2-7; TRBD1 is a possible D gene (6 bases). Trimming left V 4 bases short and J 1 base short, with 15 bases between. Per the germline V gene, CDR1 is SGHKS and CDR2 is YYEKEE (reference sequence). The CDR3 runs to 15 residues. DNA for the CDR3: TGTGCCAGCAGCAGCGACAGGCTCCTATCCTACGAGCAGTACTTC. This codes for CASSSDRLLSYEQYF.

The chain employs TRBV5-1 and TRBJ2-1; 11 bases agree with TRBD1. This CDR3 is 15 amino acids long. J was trimmed by 6 bases and V by 4 bases; bases with no gene match: 6. CDR1 SGHRS and CDR2 YFSETQ come from the germline V gene. This CDR3 reads CASSLGGTGGNEQFF. The CDR3 region has the DNA TGCGCCAGCAGCCTGGGAGGGACAGGGGGCAATGAGCAGTTCTTC.

The rearrangement joins TRBV18 to TRBJ2-1, with TRBD2 matching 10 bases. This CDR3 has 15 amino acids. Trimming at V came to 6 bases and at J to 9 bases, leaving 11 bases not matched to a gene. Germline assignment: CDR1 KGHSH and CDR2 LQKENI. The chain's CDR3 is CASSRATGTSVEQFF. CDR3 coding DNA: TGTGCCAGCTCCCGAGCTACCGGGACTAGCGTTGAGCAGTTCTTC.